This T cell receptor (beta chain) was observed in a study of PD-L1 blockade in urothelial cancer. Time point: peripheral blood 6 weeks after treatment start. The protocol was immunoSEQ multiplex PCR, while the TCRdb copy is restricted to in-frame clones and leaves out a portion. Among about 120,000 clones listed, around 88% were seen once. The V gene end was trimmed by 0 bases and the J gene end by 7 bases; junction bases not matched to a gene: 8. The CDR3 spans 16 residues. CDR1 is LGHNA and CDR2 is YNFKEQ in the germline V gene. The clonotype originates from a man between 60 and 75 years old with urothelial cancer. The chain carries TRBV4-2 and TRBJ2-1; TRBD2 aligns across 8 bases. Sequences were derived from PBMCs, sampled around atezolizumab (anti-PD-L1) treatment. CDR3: CASSQDISGGKNEQFF. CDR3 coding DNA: TGTGCCAGCAGCCAAGATATCTCGGGGGGGAAGAATGAGCAGTTCTTC.